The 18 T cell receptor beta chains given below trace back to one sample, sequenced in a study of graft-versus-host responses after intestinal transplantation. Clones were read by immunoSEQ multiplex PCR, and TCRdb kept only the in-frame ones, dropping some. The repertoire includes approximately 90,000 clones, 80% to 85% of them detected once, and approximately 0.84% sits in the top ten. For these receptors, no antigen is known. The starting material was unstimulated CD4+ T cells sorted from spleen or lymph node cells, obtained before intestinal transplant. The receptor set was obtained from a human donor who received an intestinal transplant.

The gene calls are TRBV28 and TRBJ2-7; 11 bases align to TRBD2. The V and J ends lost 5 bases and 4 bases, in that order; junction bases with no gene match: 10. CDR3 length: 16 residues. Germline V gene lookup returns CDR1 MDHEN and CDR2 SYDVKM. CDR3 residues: CASSQFSGGATYEQYF. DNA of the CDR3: TGTGCCAGCAGTCAGTTTAGCGGGGGGGCAACTTACGAGCAGTACTTC.

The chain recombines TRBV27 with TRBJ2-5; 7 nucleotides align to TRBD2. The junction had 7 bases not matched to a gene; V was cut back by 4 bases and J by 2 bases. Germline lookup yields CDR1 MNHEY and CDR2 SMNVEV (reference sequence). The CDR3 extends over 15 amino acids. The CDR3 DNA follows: TGTGCCAGCAGTTACAAGGGACTACCACAAGAGACCCAGTACTTC. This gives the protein CASSYKGLPQETQYF.

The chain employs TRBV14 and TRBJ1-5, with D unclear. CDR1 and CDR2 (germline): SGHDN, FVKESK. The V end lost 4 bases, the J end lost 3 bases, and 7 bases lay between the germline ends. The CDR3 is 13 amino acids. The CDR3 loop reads CASSPGLNQPQHF. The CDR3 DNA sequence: TGTGCCAGCAGCCCTGGACTCAATCAGCCCCAGCATTTT.

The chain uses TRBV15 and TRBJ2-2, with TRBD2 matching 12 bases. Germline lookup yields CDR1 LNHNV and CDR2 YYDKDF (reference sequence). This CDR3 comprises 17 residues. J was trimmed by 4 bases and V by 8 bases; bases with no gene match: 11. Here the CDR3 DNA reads TGTGCCACCGGGGACGGGGGACTAGCGGGCCTCACCGGGGAGCTGTTTTTT. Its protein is CATGDGGLAGLTGELFF.

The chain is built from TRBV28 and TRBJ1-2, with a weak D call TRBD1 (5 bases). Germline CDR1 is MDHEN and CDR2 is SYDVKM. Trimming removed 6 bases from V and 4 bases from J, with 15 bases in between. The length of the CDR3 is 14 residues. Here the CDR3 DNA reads TGTGCCAGCAGCCCCTCAGGGCTCCTCTATGGCTACACCTTC. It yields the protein CASSPSGLLYGYTF.

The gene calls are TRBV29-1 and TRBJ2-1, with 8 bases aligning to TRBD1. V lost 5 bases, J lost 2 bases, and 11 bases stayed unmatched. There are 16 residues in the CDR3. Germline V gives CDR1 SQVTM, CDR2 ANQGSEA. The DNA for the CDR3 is TGCAGCGTTTACGTTGGACAGGGTTCTACCTACAATGAGCAGTTCTTC. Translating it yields CSVYVGQGSTYNEQFF.

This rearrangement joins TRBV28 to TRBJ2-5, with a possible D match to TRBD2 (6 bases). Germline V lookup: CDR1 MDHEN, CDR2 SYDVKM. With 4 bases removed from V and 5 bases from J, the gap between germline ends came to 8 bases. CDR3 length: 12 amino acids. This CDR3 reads CASSSSAETQYF. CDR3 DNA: TGTGCCAGCAGTTCTAGCGCGGAGACCCAGTACTTC.

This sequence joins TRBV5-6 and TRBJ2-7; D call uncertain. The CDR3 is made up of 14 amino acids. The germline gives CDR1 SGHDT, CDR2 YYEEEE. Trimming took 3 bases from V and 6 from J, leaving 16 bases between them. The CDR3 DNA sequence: TGTGCCAGCAGCTCCACTGGTCCCCAATTCGAGCAGTACTTC. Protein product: CASSSTGPQFEQYF.

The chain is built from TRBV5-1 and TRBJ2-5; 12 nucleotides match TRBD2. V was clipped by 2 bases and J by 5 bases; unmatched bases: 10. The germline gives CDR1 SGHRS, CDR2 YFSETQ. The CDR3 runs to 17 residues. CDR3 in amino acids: CASSFGTSGSGGETQYF. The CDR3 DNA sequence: TGCGCCAGCAGCTTCGGGACTAGCGGGTCCGGGGGGGAGACCCAGTACTTC. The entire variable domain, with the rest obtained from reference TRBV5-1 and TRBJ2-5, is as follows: KAGVTQTPRYLIKTRGQQVTLSCSPISGHRSVSWYQQTPGQGLQFLFEYFSETQRNKGNFPGRFSGRQFSNSRSEMNVSTLELGDSALYLCASSFGTSGSGGETQYFGPGTRLLVL.

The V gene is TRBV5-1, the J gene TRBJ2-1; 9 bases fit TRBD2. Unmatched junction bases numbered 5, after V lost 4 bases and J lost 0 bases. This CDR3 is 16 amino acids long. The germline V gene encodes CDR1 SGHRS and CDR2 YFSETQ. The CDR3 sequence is CASSPSSGDSYNEQFF. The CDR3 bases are TGCGCCAGCAGCCCTTCTAGCGGGGACTCCTACAATGAGCAGTTCTTC.

CDR3 in DNA: TGTGCCACCAGCCCTCGACAGAGTTACCAAGAGACCCAGTACTTC. Its translation is CATSPRQSYQETQYF. This chain connects TRBV15 to TRBJ2-5, with D tentatively TRBD1 (5 bases). Trimming took off 5 bases at V and 0 bases at J, with 13 bases between the two ends. The CDR3 covers 15 residues. The V gene's germline CDR1 is LNHNV and CDR2 YYDKDF (reference sequence).

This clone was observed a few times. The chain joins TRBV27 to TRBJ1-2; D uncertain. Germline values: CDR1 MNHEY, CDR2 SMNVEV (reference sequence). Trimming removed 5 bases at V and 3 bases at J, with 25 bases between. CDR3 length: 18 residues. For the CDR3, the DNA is TGTGCCAGCAGTCCTCTCCCTACAGCGGCAGGAGAAGACTATGGCTACACCTTC. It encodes CASSPLPTAAGEDYGYTF.

The CDR3 sequence: CAWSLAAPEPPHSNQPQHF. In DNA form, the CDR3 reads TGTGCCTGGAGTTTAGCTGCGCCAGAACCGCCCCATAGCAATCAGCCCCAGCATTTT. The gene calls are TRBV30 and TRBJ1-5, with D uncertain. There are 19 residues in the CDR3. V lost 2 bases and J lost 0, with 23 bases in between. The germline CDR1 and CDR2 sequences are GTSNPN and SVGIG (reference sequence).

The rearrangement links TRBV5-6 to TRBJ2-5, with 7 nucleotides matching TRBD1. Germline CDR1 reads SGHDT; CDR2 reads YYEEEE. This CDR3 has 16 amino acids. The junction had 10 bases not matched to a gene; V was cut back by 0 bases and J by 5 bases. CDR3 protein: CASSLVVIGGAETQYF. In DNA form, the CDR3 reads TGTGCCAGCAGCTTGGTTGTGATAGGGGGCGCGGAGACCCAGTACTTC.

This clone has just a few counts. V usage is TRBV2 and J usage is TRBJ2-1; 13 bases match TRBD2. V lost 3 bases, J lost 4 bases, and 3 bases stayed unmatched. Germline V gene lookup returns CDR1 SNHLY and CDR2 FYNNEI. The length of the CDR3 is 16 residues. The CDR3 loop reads CASSDLLAGGYNEQFF. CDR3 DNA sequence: TGTGCCAGCAGTGACCTACTAGCGGGGGGGTACAATGAGCAGTTCTTC.

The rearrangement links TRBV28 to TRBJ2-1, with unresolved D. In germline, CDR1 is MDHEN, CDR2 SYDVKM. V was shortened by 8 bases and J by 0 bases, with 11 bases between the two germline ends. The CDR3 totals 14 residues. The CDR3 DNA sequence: TGTGCCAGCGGAGACGTCCGCTCCTACAATGAGCAGTTCTTC. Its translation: CASGDVRSYNEQFF.

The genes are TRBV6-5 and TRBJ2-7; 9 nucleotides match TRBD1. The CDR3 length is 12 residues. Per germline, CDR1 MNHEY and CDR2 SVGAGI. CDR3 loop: CASRTSGTGPTV. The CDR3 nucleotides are TGTGCCAGCAGGACTTCCGGGACAGGGCCTACTGTC.

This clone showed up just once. The CDR3 loop reads CASSFGQTLGDYGYTF. The CDR3 DNA sequence: TGTGCCAGCAGCTTTGGACAGACCCTTGGGGACTATGGCTACACCTTC. The chain is built from TRBV7-9 and TRBJ1-2, with TRBD1 as a possible D gene (6 bases). The germline V gene encodes CDR1 SEHNR and CDR2 FQNEAQ (reference sequence). Trimming pared 3 bases from V and 3 bases from J, leaving 17 bases between. The CDR3 extends over 16 amino acids.